This TCR beta chain was profiled in a study of blood T cell repertoires in COVID-19. About the study: Samples taken during acute and convalescent COVID-19 were collected in the United States, Italy and Spain. PBMCs, B-cell-depleted T cells, or T cells were the source of the cDNA or gDNA that made up the material.

Authors' methods: How many nucleated cells were present was estimated from reference gene primer amplification. Profiling relied on immunoSEQ multiplex PCR, and the TCRdb table lists in-frame clones only, not all of them. The DNA was the basis for D and trimming; V, J and clone size are from that table. Of 130,000 to 150,000 clones in the sample, 75% to 85% were seen once. Trimming took off 3 bases at V and 4 bases at J, with 11 bases between the two ends. Per the germline V gene, CDR1 is SQVTM and CDR2 is ANQGSEA. The length of the CDR3 is 13 residues. This clonotype originated in a man aged 55 to 70 with active or convalescent COVID-19. This chain links TRBV29-1 with TRBJ2-3; D is undetermined. The sample was peripheral blood. The CDR3 spells CSVEAYRSDTQYF. DNA for the CDR3: TGCAGCGTTGAGGCTTACCGCTCAGATACGCAGTATTTT.